The entry below gives a single TCR beta chain sequence along with its context. This sample was included in a study of shared clonotypes between healthy human individuals. TCRdb's table, derived via immunoSEQ multiplex PCR, lists solely in-frame clones and lacks some. The table includes under 750,000 clones, just under 75% detected once. The origin of this receptor is a woman in her twenties or thirties in good health. Sequenced sample: memory CD4+ T cells sorted from blood. Subset described: CD45RA-negative fraction.

The chain's CDR3 is CASSQTQDADTQYF. CDR3 DNA: TGTGCCAGCAGCCAAACTCAGGACGCAGATACGCAGTATTTT. V is TRBV16 and J is TRBJ2-3; D is unresolved. The CDR3 spans 14 residues. Trimming shortened V by 2 bases and J by 4 bases, and 10 bases separated the two germline ends. Germline CDR1 is KGHSY and CDR2 is FQNENV.